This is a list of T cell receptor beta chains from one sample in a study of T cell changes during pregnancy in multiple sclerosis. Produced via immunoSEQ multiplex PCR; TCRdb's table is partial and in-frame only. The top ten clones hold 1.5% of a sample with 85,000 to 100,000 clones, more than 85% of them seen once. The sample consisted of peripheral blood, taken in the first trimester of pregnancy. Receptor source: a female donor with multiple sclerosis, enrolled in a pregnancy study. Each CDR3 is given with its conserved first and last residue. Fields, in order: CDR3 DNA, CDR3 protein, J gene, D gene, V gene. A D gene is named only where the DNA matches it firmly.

cdr3_nt: TGCAGTGCTAGAGCAGCAGATACGCAGTATTTT
cdr3_aa: CSARAADTQYF
j_call: TRBJ2-3
d_call: NA
v_call: TRBV20-1

cdr3_nt: TGTGCCAGTAGCCGACTGAAGAACACTGAAGCTTTCTTT
cdr3_aa: CASSRLKNTEAFF
j_call: TRBJ1-1
d_call: NA
v_call: TRBV19

cdr3_nt: TGTGCCAGCAGCTTAGAGATACAGGGAATGAACACTGAAGCTTTCTTT
cdr3_aa: CASSLEIQGMNTEAFF
j_call: TRBJ1-1
d_call: NA
v_call: TRBV7-9

cdr3_nt: TGTGCCAGCAGTTTAGACAGGGGGAAATACAATGAGCAGTTCTTC
cdr3_aa: CASSLDRGKYNEQFF
j_call: TRBJ2-1
d_call: TRBD1
v_call: TRBV27

cdr3_nt: TGTGCCAGCAGCCTACAGGGGGCAACACCGAACTATGGCTACACCTTC
cdr3_aa: CASSLQGATPNYGYTF
j_call: TRBJ1-2
d_call: TRBD1
v_call: TRBV7-2

cdr3_nt: TGTGCCAGCAGCTTATCGAGGGGGCTTACTCACAATGAGCAGTTCTTC
cdr3_aa: CASSLSRGLTHNEQFF
j_call: TRBJ2-1
d_call: TRBD1
v_call: TRBV7-9

cdr3_nt: TGTGCCACTCATAGACTGACAGGGGGCTCCTACGAGCAGTACTTC
cdr3_aa: CATHRLTGGSYEQYF
j_call: TRBJ2-7
d_call: TRBD1
v_call: TRBV27

cdr3_nt: TGTGCCAGCAGCTCCGCTAGGACAGGACTGTCCGGAAACACCATATATTTT
cdr3_aa: CASSSARTGLSGNTIYF
j_call: TRBJ1-3
d_call: TRBD1
v_call: TRBV13

cdr3_nt: TGCAGCGCGGGGCGGGGGATCTTTGGGGAGCAGTACTTC
cdr3_aa: CSAGRGIFGEQYF
j_call: TRBJ2-7
d_call: TRBD2
v_call: TRBV29-1

cdr3_nt: TGTGCCAGCAGTTCCGGGACAGGGGCGAACACTGAAGCTTTCTTT
cdr3_aa: CASSSGTGANTEAFF
j_call: TRBJ1-1
d_call: TRBD1
v_call: TRBV28

cdr3_nt: TGTGCCAGCAGCCCCCGGGACAGGGGGAATCAGCCCCAGCATTTT
cdr3_aa: CASSPRDRGNQPQHF
j_call: TRBJ1-5
d_call: TRBD1
v_call: TRBV7-8

cdr3_nt: TGTGCCTGGAGTTGGGACTATTCCTACGAGCAGTACTTC
cdr3_aa: CAWSWDYSYEQYF
j_call: TRBJ2-7
d_call: TRBD2
v_call: TRBV30

cdr3_nt: TGTGCCAGCAGTTACTCGATGTCCGGGACCGGGGAGCTGTTTTTT
cdr3_aa: CASSYSMSGTGELFF
j_call: TRBJ2-2
d_call: NA
v_call: TRBV6-5

cdr3_nt: TGCGCCAGCAGCTTGGGTGACAGGTCTAACTATGGCTACACCTTC
cdr3_aa: CASSLGDRSNYGYTF
j_call: TRBJ1-2
d_call: NA
v_call: TRBV5-1

cdr3_nt: TGCGCCAGCAGATCTAGTAATCAGCCCCAGCATTTT
cdr3_aa: CASRSSNQPQHF
j_call: TRBJ1-5
d_call: NA
v_call: TRBV10-2